The clone carrying this T cell receptor (beta chain) was seen only once. CDR3 length: 16 residues. V lost 1 base and J lost 0; bases outside the gene matches: 4. The germline gives CDR1 SGHTA, CDR2 FQGNSA. Clones were sequenced by immunoSEQ multiplex PCR, and TCRdb holds only the in-frame ones, with some missing. The sample has around 83,000 clones, roughly 86% seen once. This entry belongs to a study of blood T cell repertoires in COVID-19. The TCR was taken from an elderly man with active or convalescent COVID-19. The sequenced sample consisted of peripheral blood. The chain links TRBV7-2 to TRBJ2-3; 7 positions agree with TRBD1. CDR3 in DNA: TGTGCCAGCAGCTTAGTTGGGGACAGCAGCACAGATACGCAGTATTTT. Its protein product is CASSLVGDSSTDTQYF.